This T cell receptor (beta chain) was identified during a study of shared clonotypes between healthy human individuals. At the level of the study: Three plates were used per donor for CD4 naive, three for CD4 memory, two for CD8 naive and one for CD8 memory.

With respect to this clone: Antigen specificity is unknown.

Findings and limits, study-wide: Relative to memory subsets, naive subsets generally showed larger estimated richness. Donor clonotype sharing was expected to depend on sequencing depth.

Sorted subsets were amplified in replicate PCRs using about 210 ng DNA, about 30,000 T cell genomes. Libraries were prepared by immunoSEQ multiplex PCR; TCRdb keeps only in-frame clonotypes and omits some of them. The sample has about 770,000 clones, over 55% seen once. The ends lost 3 bases at V and 5 bases at J; junction bases unmatched: 9. Germline CDR1 and CDR2: SGHVS and FNYEAQ. This CDR3 is 18 amino acids long. The genes are TRBV7-6 and TRBJ2-1, with TRBD2 matching 14 bases. The source material was memory CD4+ T cells sorted from blood. Subset here: CD45RA-negative fraction. This clonotype originated in a woman in her thirties in good health. This CDR3 reads CASSLGLAGAPPHNEQFF. For the CDR3, the DNA is TGTGCCAGCAGCTTGGGACTAGCGGGAGCCCCCCCCCACAATGAGCAGTTCTTC.